What follows are 5 T cell receptor beta chains derived from one specimen sequenced in a study of technical replicates of blood from four donors. Only in-frame clones appear in the TCRdb table, and some are missing; sequencing was by immunoSEQ multiplex PCR. The table lists more than 80,000 clones, almost 96% of them singletons. Sequences were obtained from T cells isolated from PBMCs. These receptors came from a human donor in good health.

This clone was counted a single time. This sequence joins TRBV6-6 and TRBJ2-2; TRBD2 agrees at 12 bases. The J segment lost 6 bases and the V segment lost 7 bases, leaving 9 bases of the junction unmatched. Per germline, CDR1 MNHNY and CDR2 SVGAGI (reference sequence). This CDR3 region has 16 residues. CDR3 protein: CASKTSGGVGSGELFF. In DNA form, the CDR3 reads TGTGCCAGCAAGACTAGCGGGGGAGTGGGGTCCGGGGAGCTGTTTTTT.

The genes are TRBV6-5 and TRBJ1-1; D perhaps matches TRBD1 (5 bases). The CDR3 extends over 15 amino acids. The V end was cut by 0 bases, the J end by 6 bases, with 14 bases between. CDR1 is MNHEY and CDR2 is SVGAGI in the germline V gene. CDR3 sequence (DNA): TGTGCCAGCAGTTACTCAGGACAATTAGGACCTGAAGCTTTCTTT. Amino acids: CASSYSGQLGPEAFF.

V and J are TRBV11-2 and TRBJ2-5, with D maybe TRBD2 (5 bases). The CDR3 is 13 amino acids. Deletions cut 1 base from V and 5 bases from J, with 8 bases between. In germline, CDR1 is SGHAT, CDR2 FQNNGV. CDR3 nucleotide sequence: TGTGCCAGCAGCTTAGGCAGAGGGGAGACCCAGTACTTC. Encoded protein: CASSLGRGETQYF.

This sequence joins TRBV4-2 and TRBJ2-2, with a possible D match to TRBD2 (6 bases). CDR1 is LGHNA and CDR2 is YNFKEQ in the germline V gene. The length of the CDR3 is 13 residues. Trimming stripped 8 bases from V and 5 bases from J, with 12 bases between. CDR3 coding DNA: TGTGCCAGCTTGGCGGGGTATACCGGGGAGCTGTTTTTT. The encoded protein is CASLAGYTGELFF.

This chain joins TRBV30 and TRBJ1-1; possibly TRBD1 for D (5 bases). V gave up 1 base and J gave up 1 base, with 7 bases separating them. The CDR3 has 13 amino acids. CDR1 GTSNPN and CDR2 SVGIG come from the germline V gene (reference sequence). In DNA, the CDR3 is TGTGCCTGGAGTGACAGGCAGAACACTGAAGCTTTCTTT. The encoded protein is CAWSDRQNTEAFF.